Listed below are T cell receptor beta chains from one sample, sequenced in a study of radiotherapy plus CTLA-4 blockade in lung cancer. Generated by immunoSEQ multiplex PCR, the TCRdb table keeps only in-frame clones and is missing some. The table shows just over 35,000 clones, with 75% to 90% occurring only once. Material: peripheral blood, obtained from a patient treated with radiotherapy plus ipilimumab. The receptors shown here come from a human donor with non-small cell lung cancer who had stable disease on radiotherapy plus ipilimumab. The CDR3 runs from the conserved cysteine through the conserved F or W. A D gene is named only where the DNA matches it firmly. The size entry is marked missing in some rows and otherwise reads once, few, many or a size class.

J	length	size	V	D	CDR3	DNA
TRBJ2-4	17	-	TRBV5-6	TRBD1	CASSNRGLRAAKNIQYF	TGTGCCAGCAGCAACAGGGGGCTCCGGGCTGCCAAAAACATTCAGTACTTC
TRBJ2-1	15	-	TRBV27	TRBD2	CASSLGLAGPHEQFF	TGTGCCAGCAGTTTGGGGCTAGCGGGACCCCATGAGCAGTTCTTC
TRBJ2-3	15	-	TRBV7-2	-	CASSRGGREADTQYF	TGTGCCAGCAGCAGGGGGGGCAGGGAGGCAGATACGCAGTATTTT
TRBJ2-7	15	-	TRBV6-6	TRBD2	CASRASAGVSYEQYF	TGTGCCAGCAGAGCCTCCGCGGGAGTTTCTTACGAGCAGTACTTC
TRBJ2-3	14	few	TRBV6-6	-	CASPTLTPTDTQYF	TGTGCCAGCCCCACCCTGACTCCCACAGATACGCAGTATTTT
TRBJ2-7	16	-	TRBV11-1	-	CASSLFVDSMALEQYF	TGTGCCAGCAGCTTATTTGTCGACAGCATGGCCTTGGAGCAGTACTTC
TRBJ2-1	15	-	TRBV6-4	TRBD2	CASRAGTSGRGEQFF	TGTGCCAGCAGAGCCGGGACTAGCGGGAGAGGTGAGCAGTTCTTC
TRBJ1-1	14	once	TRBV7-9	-	CASARRGGNTEAFF	TGTGCCAGCGCCCGCCGGGGGGGGAACACTGAAGCTTTCTTT
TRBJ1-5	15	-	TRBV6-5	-	CASSYRRYSNQPQHF	TGTGCCAGCAGTTACAGGCGGTATAGCAATCAGCCCCAGCATTTT
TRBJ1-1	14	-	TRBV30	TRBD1	CAWRDSGGNTEAFF	TGTGCCTGGAGGGACTCAGGGGGCAACACTGAAGCTTTCTTT
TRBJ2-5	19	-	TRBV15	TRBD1	CATSRDRKQGASYQETQYF	TGTGCCACCAGCAGAGATCGAAAACAGGGGGCTTCGTACCAAGAGACCCAGTACTTC
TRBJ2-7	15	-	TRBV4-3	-	CASSQALARSYEQYF	TGCGCCAGCAGCCAAGCCCTAGCGAGGTCCTACGAGCAGTACTTC
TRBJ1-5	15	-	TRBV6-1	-	CASSETGHSNQPQHF	TGTGCCAGCAGTGAAACAGGTCATAGCAATCAGCCCCAGCATTTT
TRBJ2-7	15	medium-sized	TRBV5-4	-	CASSFRRQHPYEQYF	TGTGCCAGCAGCTTCAGGCGACAGCATCCCTACGAGCAGTACTTC
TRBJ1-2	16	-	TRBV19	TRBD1	CASTEIPGQSNYGYTF	TGTGCCAGTACCGAAATTCCGGGACAGTCAAACTATGGCTACACCTTC
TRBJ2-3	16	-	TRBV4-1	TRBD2	CASSQEGLAGRDTQYF	TGCGCCAGCAGCCAAGAGGGACTAGCGGGACGAGATACGCAGTATTTT
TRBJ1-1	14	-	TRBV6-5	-	CASSYAGINTEAFF	TGTGCCAGCAGTTACGCCGGGATTAACACTGAAGCTTTCTTT
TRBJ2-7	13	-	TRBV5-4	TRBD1	CASSEQGAHEQYF	TGTGCCAGCAGCGAGCAGGGGGCGCACGAGCAGTACTTC
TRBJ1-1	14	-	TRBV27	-	CASSFIGGNTEAFF	TGTGCCAGCAGTTTTATCGGGGGTAACACTGAAGCTTTCTTT
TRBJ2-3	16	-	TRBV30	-	CAWSDPRGLSTDTQYF	TGTGCCTGGAGTGATCCGCGGGGCTTAAGCACAGATACGCAGTATTTT
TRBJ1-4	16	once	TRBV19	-	CASSRRTDPAGEKLFF	TGTGCCAGTAGTAGGAGGACGGATCCCGCCGGTGAAAAACTGTTTTTT
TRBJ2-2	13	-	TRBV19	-	CASSRQVPGELFF	TGTGCCAGTAGCCGACAGGTACCCGGGGAGCTGTTTTTT
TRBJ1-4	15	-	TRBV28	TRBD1	CASSLRAGGAEKLFF	TGTGCCAGCAGTTTAAGGGCAGGGGGCGCCGAAAAACTGTTTTTT
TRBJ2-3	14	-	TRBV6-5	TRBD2	CASKSGRASDTQYF	TGTGCCAGCAAGAGCGGGAGGGCTTCAGATACGCAGTATTTT
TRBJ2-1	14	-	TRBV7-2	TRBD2	CASSLLAGGREQFF	TGTGCCAGCAGCCTCCTAGCGGGGGGGAGGGAGCAGTTCTTC
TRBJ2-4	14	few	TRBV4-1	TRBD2	CASSQDEGRDIQYF	TGCGCCAGCAGCCAAGATGAGGGGAGGGACATTCAGTACTTC
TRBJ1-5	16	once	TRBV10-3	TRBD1	CAISDLGQAGGQPQHF	TGTGCCATCAGTGACTTGGGACAGGCAGGAGGGCAGCCCCAGCATTTT
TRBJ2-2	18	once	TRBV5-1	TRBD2	CASRRGLAGGTDTGELFF	TGCGCCAGCAGAAGGGGACTAGCGGGAGGGACAGACACCGGGGAGCTGTTTTTT
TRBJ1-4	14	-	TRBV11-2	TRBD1	CASSWGQFNEKLFF	TGTGCCAGCAGCTGGGGACAGTTTAATGAAAAACTGTTTTTT
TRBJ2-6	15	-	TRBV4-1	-	CASSQVVSGTNVLTF	TGCGCCAGCAGCCAAGTTGTTTCCGGGACCAACGTCCTGACTTTC
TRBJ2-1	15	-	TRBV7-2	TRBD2	CASSQGLAGGGEQFF	TGTGCCAGCAGCCAAGGGCTAGCGGGAGGAGGAGAGCAGTTCTTC
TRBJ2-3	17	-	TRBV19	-	CASSIRGLAGITDTQYF	TGTGCCAGTAGTATTAGGGGGCTAGCGGGTATCACAGATACGCAGTATTTT
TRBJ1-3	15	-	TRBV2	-	CASSTNQGSGNTIYF	TGTGCCAGCAGTACCAACCAGGGGTCTGGAAACACCATATATTTT
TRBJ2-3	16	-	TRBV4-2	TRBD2	CASSQAGGEGTDTQYF	TGTGCCAGCAGCCAAGCCGGGGGGGAGGGCACAGATACGCAGTATTTT
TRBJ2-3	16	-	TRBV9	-	CASSSRAGEGTDTQYF	TGTGCCAGCAGCTCCCGGGCCGGGGAAGGCACAGATACGCAGTATTTT
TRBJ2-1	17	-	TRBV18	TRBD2	CASSPRLAGVSYNEQFF	TGTGCCAGCTCACCCCGTCTAGCGGGAGTCTCCTACAATGAGCAGTTCTTC
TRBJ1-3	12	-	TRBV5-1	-	CASRRTADTIYF	TGCGCCAGCAGAAGGACAGCGGACACCATATATTTT
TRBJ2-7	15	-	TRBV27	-	CASSQGPRGANEQYF	TGTGCCAGCAGTCAGGGCCCCAGGGGAGCGAACGAGCAGTACTTC
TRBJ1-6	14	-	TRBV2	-	CASMGSSYNSPLHF	TGTGCCAGCATGGGGAGCTCCTATAATTCACCCCTCCACTTT
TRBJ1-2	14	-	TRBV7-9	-	CASSLDRGKGGYTF	TGTGCCAGCAGCTTAGATCGGGGGAAGGGTGGCTACACCTTC
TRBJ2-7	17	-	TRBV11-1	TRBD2	CASSFGGVWTGRYEQYF	TGTGCCAGCAGCTTTGGAGGGGTATGGACCGGGAGGTACGAGCAGTACTTC
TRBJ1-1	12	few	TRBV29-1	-	CSVEEQASEAFF	TGCAGCGTTGAAGAACAGGCCTCTGAAGCTTTCTTT